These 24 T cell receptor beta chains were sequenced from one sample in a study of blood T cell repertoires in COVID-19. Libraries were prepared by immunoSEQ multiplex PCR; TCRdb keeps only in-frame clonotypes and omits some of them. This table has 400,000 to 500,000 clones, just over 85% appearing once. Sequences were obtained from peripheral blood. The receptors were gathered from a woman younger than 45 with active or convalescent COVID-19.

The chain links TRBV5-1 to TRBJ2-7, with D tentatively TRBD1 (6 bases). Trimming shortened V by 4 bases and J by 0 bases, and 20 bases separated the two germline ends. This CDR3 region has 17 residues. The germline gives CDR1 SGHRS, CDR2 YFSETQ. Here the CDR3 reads CASSPPPGVVGSYEQYF. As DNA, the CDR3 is TGCGCCAGCAGCCCTCCTCCAGGGGTAGTGGGCTCCTACGAGCAGTACTTC.

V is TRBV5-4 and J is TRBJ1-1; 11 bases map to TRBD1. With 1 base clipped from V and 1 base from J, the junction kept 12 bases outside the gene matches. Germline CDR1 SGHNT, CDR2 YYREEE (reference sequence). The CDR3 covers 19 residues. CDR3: CASSLNSGQGAIRNTEAFF. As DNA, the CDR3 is TGTGCCAGCAGCTTGAACTCCGGACAGGGGGCAATCAGGAACACTGAAGCTTTCTTT. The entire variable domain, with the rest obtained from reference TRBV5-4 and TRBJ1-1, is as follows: ETGVTQSPTHLIKTRGQQVTLRCSSQSGHNTVSWYQQALGQGPQFIFQYYREEENGRGNFPPRFSGLQFPNYSSELNVNALELDDSALYLCASSLNSGQGAIRNTEAFFGQGTRLTVV.

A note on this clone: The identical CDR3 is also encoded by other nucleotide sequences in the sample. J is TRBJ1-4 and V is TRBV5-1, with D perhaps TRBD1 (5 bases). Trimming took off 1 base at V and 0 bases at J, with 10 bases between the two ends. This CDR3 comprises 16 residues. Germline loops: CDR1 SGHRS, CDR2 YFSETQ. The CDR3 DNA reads TGCGCCAGCAGCTTGACAGGAACTGCAACTAATGAAAAACTGTTTTTT. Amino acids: CASSLTGTATNEKLFF.

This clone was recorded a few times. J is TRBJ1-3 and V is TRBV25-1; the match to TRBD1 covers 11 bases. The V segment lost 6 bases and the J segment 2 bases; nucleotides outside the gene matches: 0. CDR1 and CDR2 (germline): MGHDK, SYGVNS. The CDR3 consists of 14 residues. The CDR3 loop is CASRDRGPGNTIYF. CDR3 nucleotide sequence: TGTGCCAGCAGGGACAGGGGGCCTGGAAACACCATATATTTT.

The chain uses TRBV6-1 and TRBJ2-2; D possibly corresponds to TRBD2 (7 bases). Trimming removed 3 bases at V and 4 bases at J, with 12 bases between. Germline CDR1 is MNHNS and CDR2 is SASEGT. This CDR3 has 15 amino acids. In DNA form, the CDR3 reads TGTGCCAGCAGTGACGGGGGGCTCAGCACCGGGGAGCTGTTTTTT. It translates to CASSDGGLSTGELFF.

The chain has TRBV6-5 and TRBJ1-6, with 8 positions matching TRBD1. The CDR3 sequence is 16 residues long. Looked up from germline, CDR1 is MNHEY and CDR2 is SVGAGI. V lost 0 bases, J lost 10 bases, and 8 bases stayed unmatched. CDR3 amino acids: CASSYSSPGGNSPLHF. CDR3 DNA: TGTGCCAGCAGTTACTCATCCCCAGGGGGCAACTCACCCCTCCACTTT.

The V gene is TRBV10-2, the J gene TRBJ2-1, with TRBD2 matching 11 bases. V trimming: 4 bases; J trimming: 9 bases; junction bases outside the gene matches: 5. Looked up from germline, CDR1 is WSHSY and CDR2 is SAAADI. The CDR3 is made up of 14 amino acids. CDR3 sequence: CASSASGGRGEQFF. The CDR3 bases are TGCGCCAGCAGTGCTAGCGGGGGGCGGGGTGAGCAGTTCTTC.

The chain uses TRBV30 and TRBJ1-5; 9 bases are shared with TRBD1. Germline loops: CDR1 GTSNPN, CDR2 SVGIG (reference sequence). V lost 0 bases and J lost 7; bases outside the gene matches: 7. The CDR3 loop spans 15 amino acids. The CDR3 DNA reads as TGTGCCTGGAGTGTTAGGGACAGGGTGGGGCAGCCCCAGCATTTT. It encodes CAWSVRDRVGQPQHF.

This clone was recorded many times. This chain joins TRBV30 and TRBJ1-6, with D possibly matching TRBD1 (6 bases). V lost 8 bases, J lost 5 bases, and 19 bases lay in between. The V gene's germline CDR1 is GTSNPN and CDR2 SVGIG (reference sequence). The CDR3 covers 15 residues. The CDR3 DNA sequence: TGTGCCGGTGAGAAGGACAGAACCGATAATTCACCCCTCCACTTT. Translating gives CAGEKDRTDNSPLHF. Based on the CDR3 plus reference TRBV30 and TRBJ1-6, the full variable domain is SQTIHQWPATLVQPVGSPLSLECTVEGTSNPNLYWYRQAAGRGLQLLFYSVGIGQISSEVPQNLSASRPQDRQFILSSKKLLLSDSGFYLCAGEKDRTDNSPLHFGNGTRLTVT.

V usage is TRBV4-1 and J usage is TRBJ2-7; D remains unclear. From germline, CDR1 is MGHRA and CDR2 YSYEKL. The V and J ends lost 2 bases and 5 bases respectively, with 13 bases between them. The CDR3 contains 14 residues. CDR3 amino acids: CASSQTLLADEQYF. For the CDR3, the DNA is TGCGCCAGCAGCCAAACCTTGCTGGCGGACGAGCAGTACTTC.

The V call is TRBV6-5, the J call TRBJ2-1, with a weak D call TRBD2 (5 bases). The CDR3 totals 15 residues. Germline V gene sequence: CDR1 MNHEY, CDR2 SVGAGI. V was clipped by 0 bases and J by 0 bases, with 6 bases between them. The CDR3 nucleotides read TGTGCCAGCAGTTACTCCGGGGTCTCCTACAATGAGCAGTTCTTC. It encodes CASSYSGVSYNEQFF.

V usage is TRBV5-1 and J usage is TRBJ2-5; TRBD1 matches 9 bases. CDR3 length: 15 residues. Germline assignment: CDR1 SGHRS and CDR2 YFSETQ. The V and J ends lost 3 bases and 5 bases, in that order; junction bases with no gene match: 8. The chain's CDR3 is CASSSRTGGEETQYF. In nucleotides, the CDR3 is TGCGCCAGCAGCTCCCGCACAGGGGGCGAGGAGACCCAGTACTTC.

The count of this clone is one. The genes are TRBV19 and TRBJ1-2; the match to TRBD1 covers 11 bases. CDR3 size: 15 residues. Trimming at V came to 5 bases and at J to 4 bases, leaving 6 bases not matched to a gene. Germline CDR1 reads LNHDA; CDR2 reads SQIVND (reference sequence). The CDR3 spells CASSVDRGQSYGYTF. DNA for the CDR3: TGTGCCAGTAGTGTGGACAGGGGGCAAAGCTATGGCTACACCTTC. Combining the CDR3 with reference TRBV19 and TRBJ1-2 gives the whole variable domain DGGITQSPKYLFRKEGQNVTLSCEQNLNHDAMYWYRQDPGQGLRLIYYSQIVNDFQKGDIAEGYSVSREKKESFPLTVTSAQKNPTAFYLCASSVDRGQSYGYTFGSGTRLTVV.

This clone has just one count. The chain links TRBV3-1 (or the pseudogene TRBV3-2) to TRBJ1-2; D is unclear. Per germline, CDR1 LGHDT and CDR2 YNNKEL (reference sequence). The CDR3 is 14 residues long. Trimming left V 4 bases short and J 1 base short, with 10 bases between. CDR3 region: CASSPRGYNYGYTF. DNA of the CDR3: TGTGCCAGCAGCCCCCGGGGATATAACTATGGCTACACCTTC.

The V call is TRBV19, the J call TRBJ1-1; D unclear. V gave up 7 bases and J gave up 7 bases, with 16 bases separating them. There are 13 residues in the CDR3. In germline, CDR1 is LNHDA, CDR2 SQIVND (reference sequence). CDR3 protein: CASISLAVNEAFF. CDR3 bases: TGTGCCAGTATTTCCCTGGCAGTCAATGAAGCTTTCTTT. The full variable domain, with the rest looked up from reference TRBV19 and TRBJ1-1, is DGGITQSPKYLFRKEGQNVTLSCEQNLNHDAMYWYRQDPGQGLRLIYYSQIVNDFQKGDIAEGYSVSREKKESFPLTVTSAQKNPTAFYLCASISLAVNEAFFGQGTRLTVV.

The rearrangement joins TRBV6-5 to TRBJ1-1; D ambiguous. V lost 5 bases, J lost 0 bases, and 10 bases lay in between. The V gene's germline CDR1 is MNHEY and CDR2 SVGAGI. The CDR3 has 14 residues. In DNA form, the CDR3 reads TGTGCCAGCAGTCGTACAGTGATGAACACTGAAGCTTTCTTT. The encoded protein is CASSRTVMNTEAFF.

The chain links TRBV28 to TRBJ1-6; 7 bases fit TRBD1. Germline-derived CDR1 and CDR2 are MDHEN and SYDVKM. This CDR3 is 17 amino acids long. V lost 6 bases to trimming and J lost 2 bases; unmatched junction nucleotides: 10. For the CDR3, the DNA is TGTGCCAGCAGGGGGGGCACAGGGGAGGCCTATAATTCACCCCTCCACTTT. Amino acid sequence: CASRGGTGEAYNSPLHF.

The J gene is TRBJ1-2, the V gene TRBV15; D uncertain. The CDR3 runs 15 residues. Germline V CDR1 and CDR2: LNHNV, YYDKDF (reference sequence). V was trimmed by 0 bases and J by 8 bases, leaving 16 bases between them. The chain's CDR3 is CATSRDKISGLGYTF. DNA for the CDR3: TGTGCCACCAGCAGAGATAAGATATCGGGGTTGGGCTACACCTTC.

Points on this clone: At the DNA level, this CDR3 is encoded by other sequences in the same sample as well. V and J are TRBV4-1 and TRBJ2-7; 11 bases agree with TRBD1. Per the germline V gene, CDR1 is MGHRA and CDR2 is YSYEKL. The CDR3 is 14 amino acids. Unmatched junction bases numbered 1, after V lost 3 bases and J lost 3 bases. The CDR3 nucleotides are TGCGCCAGCAGCCAGGGACAGGGGGACTACGAGCAGTACTTC. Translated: CASSQGQGDYEQYF.

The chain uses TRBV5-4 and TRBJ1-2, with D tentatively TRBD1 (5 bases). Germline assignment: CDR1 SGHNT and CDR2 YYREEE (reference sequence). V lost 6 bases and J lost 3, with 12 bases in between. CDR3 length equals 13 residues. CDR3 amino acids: CASTVGGDYGYTF. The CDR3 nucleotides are TGTGCCAGCACCGTGGGGGGTGACTATGGCTACACCTTC.

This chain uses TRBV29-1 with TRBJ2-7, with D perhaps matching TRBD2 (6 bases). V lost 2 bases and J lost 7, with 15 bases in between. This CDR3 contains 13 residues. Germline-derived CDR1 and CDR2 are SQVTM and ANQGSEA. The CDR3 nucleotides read TGCAGCGTTGAAACGGAGGGGCTAGGTGAGCAGTACTTC. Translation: CSVETEGLGEQYF.

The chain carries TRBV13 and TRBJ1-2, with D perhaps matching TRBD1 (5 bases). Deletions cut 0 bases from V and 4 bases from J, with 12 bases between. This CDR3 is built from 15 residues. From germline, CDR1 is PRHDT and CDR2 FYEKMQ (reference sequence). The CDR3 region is CASSLGTANLYGYTF. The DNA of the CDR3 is TGTGCCAGCAGCTTAGGGACAGCGAATCTCTATGGCTACACCTTC.

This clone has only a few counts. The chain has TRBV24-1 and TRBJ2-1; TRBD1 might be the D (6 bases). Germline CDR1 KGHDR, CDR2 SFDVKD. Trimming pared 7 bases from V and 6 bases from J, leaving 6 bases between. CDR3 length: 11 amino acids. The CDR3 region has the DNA TGTGCCACCAGGACAGGCAATGAGCAGTTCTTC. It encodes CATRTGNEQFF.

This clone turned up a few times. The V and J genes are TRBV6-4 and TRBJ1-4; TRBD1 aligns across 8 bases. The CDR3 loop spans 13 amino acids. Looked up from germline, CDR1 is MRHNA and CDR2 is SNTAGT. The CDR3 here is CAQQWGQDEKLFF. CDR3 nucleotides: TGTGCTCAGCAGTGGGGACAGGATGAAAAACTGTTTTTT.